Listed here are 24 T cell receptor beta chains from one sample, sequenced in a study of blood T cell repertoires in COVID-19. The repertoire was sequenced with immunoSEQ multiplex PCR; TCRdb's copy has only in-frame clones and lacks some. The sample contains hundreds of thousands of clones, over 80% of which appear only once. Sequencing was carried out using peripheral blood. The receptors here all came from a woman between 45 and 65 years old with COVID-19, enrolled during active disease.

In nucleotides, the CDR3 is TGTGCCAGCAGGACAGGGTCCCCTAATGAAAAACTGTTTTTT. This encodes CASRTGSPNEKLFF. The chain couples TRBV6-5 to TRBJ1-4; 7 bases map to TRBD1. The junction had 4 bases not matched to a gene; V was cut back by 6 bases and J by 3 bases. The germline CDR1 and CDR2 sequences are MNHEY and SVGAGI. The CDR3 covers 14 residues.

The V call is TRBV6-5, the J call TRBJ2-7; TRBD1 aligns across 8 bases. From germline, CDR1 is MNHEY and CDR2 SVGAGI. V was clipped by 6 bases and J by 0 bases; unmatched bases: 7. The CDR3 consists of 15 residues. CDR3 in DNA: TGTGCCAGCAGACCAGGGGGCTCAAGCTCCTACGAGCAGTACTTC. Its translation is CASRPGGSSSYEQYF.

The chain joins TRBV19 to TRBJ1-2; TRBD1 matches at 7 bases. The CDR3 is made up of 14 amino acids. CDR1 and CDR2 (germline): LNHDA, SQIVND (reference sequence). Trimming removed 7 bases from V and 7 bases from J; junction bases left unmatched: 12. The CDR3 coding sequence is TGTGCCAGTACCATTTTAGACAGGGACGGTGGCTACACCTTC. Translating it yields CASTILDRDGGYTF.

This rearrangement joins TRBV19 to TRBJ2-5; the match to TRBD2 covers 11 bases. CDR1 LNHDA and CDR2 SQIVND come from the germline V gene (reference sequence). With 5 bases clipped from V and 6 bases from J, the junction kept 5 bases outside the gene matches. CDR3 length: 14 amino acids. CDR3 nucleotide sequence: TGTGCCAGTAGTTCGACTAGCGGGACGCAGACCCAGTACTTC. Translation: CASSSTSGTQTQYF.

This sequence joins TRBV6-5 and TRBJ1-3; 7 nucleotides align to TRBD1. With 6 bases clipped from V and 0 bases from J, the junction kept 5 bases outside the gene matches. Germline V gene lookup returns CDR1 MNHEY and CDR2 SVGAGI. The CDR3 length is 15 residues. CDR3 DNA sequence: TGTGCCAGCAGGGCCGGACAGGCCTCTGGAAACACCATATATTTT. Its protein product is CASRAGQASGNTIYF.

The rearrangement joins TRBV6-6 to TRBJ2-1; D gene ambiguous. The length of the CDR3 is 14 residues. Germline assignment: CDR1 MNHNY and CDR2 SVGAGI (reference sequence). The ends were cut back, 6 bases at V and 9 bases at J, with 18 bases in the middle. CDR3 DNA: TGTGCCAGCAGCCCTCTTTTGAACGGTCGTGAGCAGTTCTTC. This sequence encodes CASSPLLNGREQFF.

The J gene is TRBJ1-5, the V gene TRBV7-9, with TRBD1 as a possible D gene (5 bases). CDR1 is SEHNR, CDR2 FQNEAQ, per germline (reference sequence). The CDR3 is 13 residues long. CDR3 sequence (DNA): TGTGCAGATATGGACCGGCGGGACCAGCCCCAGCATTTT. Amino acid sequence: CADMDRRDQPQHF.

The chain employs TRBV6-5 and TRBJ1-1, with D perhaps TRBD1 (6 bases). V gave up 5 bases and J gave up 11 bases, with 15 bases separating them. Germline CDR1 and CDR2: MNHEY and SVGAGI. The CDR3 loop spans 12 amino acids. CDR3 protein: CASSRPTGHAFF. DNA of the CDR3: TGTGCCAGCAGTCGCCCCACAGGGCACGCTTTCTTT.

The chain has TRBV5-1 and TRBJ2-3, with 10 bases identical to TRBD2. CDR1 and CDR2 (germline): SGHRS, YFSETQ. This CDR3 is built from 16 residues. With V trimmed by 4 bases and J by 1 base, 6 bases remained unmatched. CDR3 DNA: TGCGCCAGCAGCCCGGGACTAGCGAGCCGCACAGATACGCAGTATTTT. Its translation: CASSPGLASRTDTQYF.

The rearrangement joins TRBV21-1 to TRBJ2-1; the D segment call TRBD1 is taken from the table without a DNA check. TRBV21-1 is flagged as a pseudogene. The CDR3 is 16 residues long. The DNA of the CDR3 is TGTGCCAGCAGCAAAGGGGGACAGGTTCTCTACAATGAGCAGTTCTTC. Its translation: CASSKGGQVLYNEQFF.

The V gene is TRBV5-8, the J gene TRBJ1-1; D gene ambiguous. Germline V gene data show CDR1 as SGHTS and CDR2 as YDEGEE. The germline V and J ends were trimmed by 3 bases and 8 bases, with 20 bases remaining between them. This CDR3 comprises 15 residues. CDR3 nucleotides: TGTGCCAGCAGCTACCGCAGATTGGGCCTCGTAGAAGCTTTCTTT. Protein: CASSYRRLGLVEAFF.

The V call is TRBV6-4, the J call TRBJ1-6, with 9 bases aligning to TRBD1. V shed 2 bases, J shed 1 base, and the junction held 9 bases outside the gene matches. The CDR3 length is 19 residues. Germline lookup yields CDR1 MRHNA and CDR2 SNTAGT. CDR3 protein: CASSDPTGQGGSYNSPLHF. The CDR3 nucleotides read TGTGCCAGCAGTGACCCTACGGGACAGGGAGGTTCCTATAATTCACCCCTCCACTTT.

The rearrangement uses TRBV29-1 and TRBJ2-3; the match to TRBD2 covers 7 bases. The length of the CDR3 is 15 residues. Trimming at V came to 4 bases and at J to 3 bases, leaving 10 bases not matched to a gene. CDR1 is SQVTM, CDR2 ANQGSEA, per germline. The CDR3 is CSVGGGGSGTDTQYF. The CDR3 DNA reads TGCAGCGTTGGCGGCGGCGGGAGTGGGACAGATACGCAGTATTTT.

The chain couples TRBV12-5 to TRBJ2-1; D is perhaps TRBD2 (5 bases). V lost 2 bases to trimming and J lost 3 bases, with 14 bases between them. The CDR3 length is 16 residues. Germline CDR1 reads LGHNT; CDR2 reads FRNRAP. The CDR3 protein is CASGLTERLNYNEQFF. DNA of the CDR3: TGTGCTAGTGGTTTGACTGAGCGGCTAAACTACAATGAGCAGTTCTTC.

This chain links TRBV15 with TRBJ2-7; D is possibly TRBD1 (5 bases). The CDR3 totals 16 residues. The germline CDR1 and CDR2 sequences are LNHNV and YYDKDF (reference sequence). V lost 0 bases and J 2 bases, leaving 14 bases between the germline ends. CDR3 sequence: CATSRDSFQGPYEQYF. For the CDR3, the DNA is TGTGCCACCAGCAGAGATTCTTTCCAGGGCCCCTACGAGCAGTACTTC.

The J gene is TRBJ1-1, the V gene TRBV5-1; TRBD1 matches at 7 bases. V lost 0 bases to trimming and J lost 0 bases; unmatched junction nucleotides: 5. The CDR3 contains 16 residues. The germline V gene has CDR1 SGHRS and CDR2 YFSETQ. In DNA form, the CDR3 reads TGCGCCAGCAGCTTGGGGGGGACAGCCATGAACACTGAAGCTTTCTTT. It is translated as CASSLGGTAMNTEAFF.

J is TRBJ2-3 and V is TRBV29-1; a possible D gene is TRBD1 (6 bases). Trimming shortened V by 4 bases and J by 3 bases, and 11 bases separated the two germline ends. The CDR3 is 13 residues long. Germline loops: CDR1 SQVTM, CDR2 ANQGSEA. In nucleotides, the CDR3 is TGCAGCGTTGTTGACAGGATGACAGATACGCAGTATTTT. Translation: CSVVDRMTDTQYF.

This chain uses TRBV5-4 with TRBJ1-1, with unresolved D. The CDR3 covers 14 residues. V shed 0 bases and J shed 4 bases, with 10 bases lying between them. Germline V gene data show CDR1 as SGHNT and CDR2 as YYREEE (reference sequence). CDR3 DNA: TGTGCCAGCAGCTTGGTTAGAAGCTCCACTGAAGCTTTCTTT. Translation: CASSLVRSSTEAFF.

The gene calls are TRBV3-1 (or the pseudogene TRBV3-2) and TRBJ2-1; TRBD1 might be the D (5 bases). The CDR3 contains 15 residues. The V end lost 3 bases, the J end lost 15 bases, and 24 bases lay between the germline ends. The germline V gene has CDR1 LGHDT and CDR2 YNNKEL (reference sequence). The CDR3 loop reads CASSHTRERGVSGFF. DNA for the CDR3: TGTGCCAGCAGCCACACCCGTGAAAGGGGCGTTTCAGGGTTCTTC.

The rearrangement links TRBV5-6 to TRBJ2-1; no reliable D call. Trimming removed 7 bases at V and 5 bases at J, with 7 bases between. CDR1 and CDR2 (germline): SGHDT, YYEEEE. The CDR3 has 11 amino acids. This CDR3 reads CASGVDNEQFF. The CDR3 nucleotides are TGTGCCAGCGGAGTAGACAATGAGCAGTTCTTC.

V is TRBV18 and J is TRBJ1-4; the D gene is possibly TRBD1 (6 bases). The germline gives CDR1 KGHSH, CDR2 LQKENI. The CDR3 is 17 residues long. V was shortened by 4 bases and J by 8 bases, with 23 bases between the two germline ends. CDR3 nucleotide sequence: TGTGCCAGCTCACGTCAATCCCAACAGGGAACGGGGGAAAAACTGTTTTTT. Its translation is CASSRQSQQGTGEKLFF.

The chain uses TRBV11-2 and TRBJ2-7; 14 bases fit TRBD2. Germline CDR1 and CDR2: SGHAT and FQNNGV. V dropped 5 bases and J dropped 1; count of bases not matched to a gene: 10. The CDR3 is 18 amino acids. CDR3 in amino acids: CASSPPGLAGVASYEQYF. The CDR3 nucleotides read TGTGCCAGCAGCCCCCCGGGACTAGCGGGAGTGGCATCCTACGAGCAGTACTTC.

The chain couples TRBV5-5 to TRBJ2-7, with D possibly TRBD1 on 6 matching bases. V was cut by 6 bases and J by 6 bases, with 22 bases left in between. CDR1 is SGHKS and CDR2 is YYEKEE in the germline V gene (reference sequence). The CDR3 length is 15 residues. In nucleotides, the CDR3 is TGTGCCAGCACCCCTACAGGGTACGTCTTCAGCGAGCAGTACTTC. Translating it yields CASTPTGYVFSEQYF. Looking up the rest from reference TRBV5-5 and TRBJ2-7 gives the full variable domain: DAGVTQSPTHLIKTRGQQVTLRCSPISGHKSVSWYQQVLGQGPQFIFQYYEKEERGRGNFPDRFSARQFPNYSSELNVNALLLGDSALYLCASTPTGYVFSEQYFGPGTRLTVT.

This rearrangement joins TRBV18 to TRBJ2-7, with D maybe TRBD1 (6 bases). The germline V gene has CDR1 KGHSH and CDR2 LQKENI. V was cut by 1 base and J by 2 bases, with 15 bases left in between. This CDR3 is 16 amino acids long. CDR3 region: CASSPRWEGGAYEQYF. The CDR3 DNA follows: TGTGCCAGCTCACCACGGTGGGAAGGGGGAGCCTACGAGCAGTACTTC.